The 22 T cell receptor beta chains reported below all come from one sample, sequenced in a study of OX40 agonist ivuxolimab in advanced cancers. The table came from immunoSEQ multiplex PCR; TCRdb's copy has only in-frame clones and leaves some out. Among tens of thousands of clones listed, about 84% were seen once. The source material was CD4+ or CD8+ T cells sorted from blood, sampled in a trial of the OX40 agonist ivuxolimab. The receptor source for this set is an adult with an advanced solid tumor such as melanoma, head and neck, liver or kidney cancer.

This chain connects TRBV18 to TRBJ2-7; D remains ambiguous. V was trimmed by 3 bases and J by 4 bases, leaving 13 bases between them. Germline values: CDR1 KGHSH, CDR2 LQKENI. The CDR3 extends over 14 amino acids. DNA of the CDR3: TGTGCCAGCTCACCGTCGATAGCTTTGTACGAGCAGTACTTC. It yields the protein CASSPSIALYEQYF.

The chain combines TRBV9 with TRBJ1-4; 12 positions match TRBD1. The junction had 8 bases not matched to a gene; V was cut back by 6 bases and J by 5 bases. The germline CDR1 and CDR2 sequences are SGDLS and YYNGEE. The CDR3 runs 16 residues. The CDR3 DNA is TGTGCCAGCAATTCGGGGACAGGGGGCTTCAATGAAAAACTGTTTTTT. It codes for CASNSGTGGFNEKLFF.

V gene TRBV11-3 combines with J gene TRBJ2-5, with D possibly TRBD1 on 5 matching bases. This CDR3 has 15 residues. Trimming shortened V by 5 bases and J by 5 bases, and 18 bases separated the two germline ends. Germline V lookup: CDR1 SGHNT, CDR2 YENEEA. CDR3 sequence (DNA): TGTGCCAGCAGCCAGAGGCAGGGAAGTTGGGAGACCCAGTACTTC. Translating gives CASSQRQGSWETQYF.

J is TRBJ2-5 and V is TRBV6-1; a possible D gene is TRBD1 (7 bases). Looked up from germline, CDR1 is MNHNS and CDR2 is SASEGT. The V gene lost 7 bases and the J gene lost 9 bases, with 18 bases spanning the gap. This CDR3 has 13 amino acids. CDR3 DNA: TGTGCCAGCACCTTGTGGAGGGGGCAGGCCCAGTACTTC. Translated: CASTLWRGQAQYF.

The J gene is TRBJ1-5, the V gene TRBV6-1; no firm D call. With 3 bases removed from V and 2 bases from J, the gap between germline ends came to 5 bases. Germline lookup yields CDR1 MNHNS and CDR2 SASEGT. There are 13 residues in the CDR3. The CDR3 protein is CASSDTGNQPQHF. CDR3 DNA: TGTGCCAGCAGTGACACTGGCAATCAGCCCCAGCATTTT.

The chain couples TRBV11-2 to TRBJ1-2; 7 bases fit TRBD1. J gave up 2 bases and V 5 bases, and 8 bases lay outside the gene matches. CDR1 is SGHAT and CDR2 is FQNNGV in the germline V gene. This CDR3 spans 15 amino acids. DNA of the CDR3: TGTGCCAGCAGCCAGATTGAGACAGGGAACTATGGCTACACCTTC. Translation gives CASSQIETGNYGYTF.

The chain has TRBV9 and TRBJ1-1; 7 nucleotides line up with TRBD1. J was trimmed by 7 bases and V by 3 bases; bases with no gene match: 15. The length of the CDR3 is 16 residues. Germline V gene data show CDR1 as SGDLS and CDR2 as YYNGEE. CDR3 amino acids: CASSASRGGQRNEAFF. CDR3 nucleotide sequence: TGTGCCAGCAGCGCATCAAGGGGGGGACAGAGAAATGAAGCTTTCTTT.

J is TRBJ1-1 and V is TRBV6-6; D is ambiguous. CDR1 MNHNY and CDR2 SVGAGI come from the germline V gene (reference sequence). The CDR3 is 12 amino acids. Trimming took off 7 bases at V and 6 bases at J, with 12 bases between the two ends. DNA of the CDR3: TGTGCCAGCACCATGGAGATGGCTGAAGCTTTCTTT. Protein product: CASTMEMAEAFF.

The gene calls are TRBV28 and TRBJ2-7; 9 bases fit TRBD1. V dropped 4 bases and J dropped 4; count of bases not matched to a gene: 8. This CDR3 has 15 amino acids. Germline V gives CDR1 MDHEN, CDR2 SYDVKM. The CDR3 loop reads CASSSPTGGRYEQYF. The CDR3 DNA sequence: TGTGCCAGCAGTTCCCCGACAGGGGGTAGATACGAGCAGTACTTC.

This clone was seen more than once but under ten times. The gene calls are TRBV10-3 and TRBJ2-7; 9 bases match TRBD1. This CDR3 comprises 12 residues. Per germline, CDR1 ENHRY and CDR2 SYGVKD. V lost 11 bases, J lost 5 bases, and 7 bases stayed unmatched. The CDR3 reads CAAGQGVHEQYF. CDR3 DNA sequence: TGTGCCGCGGGACAGGGCGTCCACGAGCAGTACTTC.

This chain connects TRBV25-1 to TRBJ1-4; 7 nucleotides agree with TRBD1. J was trimmed by 5 bases and V by 4 bases; bases with no gene match: 4. From germline, CDR1 is MGHDK and CDR2 SYGVNS. The CDR3 consists of 14 residues. The CDR3 region is CASSAQTGNEKLFF. CDR3 bases: TGTGCCAGCAGTGCCCAGACAGGGAATGAAAAACTGTTTTTT.

This chain links TRBV5-1 with TRBJ2-3; TRBD2 aligns across 7 bases. CDR1 and CDR2 (germline): SGHRS, YFSETQ. The V segment lost 6 bases and the J segment 0 bases; nucleotides outside the gene matches: 7. The CDR3 extends over 15 amino acids. CDR3 in DNA: TGCGCCAGCACCCTGCTAGCGGAGAGCACAGATACGCAGTATTTT. This sequence encodes CASTLLAESTDTQYF.

The chain couples TRBV6-5 to TRBJ2-7; the D gene is possibly TRBD2 (5 bases). There are 13 residues in the CDR3. CDR1 is MNHEY and CDR2 is SVGAGI in the germline V gene. V was trimmed by 6 bases and J by 3 bases, leaving 12 bases between them. The DNA of the CDR3 is TGTGCCAGCAGGGCTAGACGGGGCTACGAGCAGTACTTC. Encoded protein: CASRARRGYEQYF.

The rearrangement joins TRBV2 to TRBJ2-1; D is uncertain. This CDR3 region has 11 residues. From germline, CDR1 is SNHLY and CDR2 FYNNEI. V lost 5 bases to trimming and J lost 8 bases, with 7 bases between them. CDR3 coding DNA: TGTGCCAGCAGTATCTGGGATGAGCAGTTCTTC. Encoded protein: CASSIWDEQFF.

On this clone: One end of the junction does not line up with germline, which may come from a read error. The chain has TRBV6-1 and TRBJ1-5, with D possibly being TRBD1 (6 bases). The CDR3 has 12 residues. CDR1 MNHNS and CDR2 SASEGT come from the germline V gene. CDR3 coding DNA: TGTGCCGGTAAGGGGGTAGGGCAGCCCCAGCGTTTT. Amino acids: CAGKGVGQPQRF.

V usage is TRBV6-5 and J usage is TRBJ1-2, with unresolved D. The V and J ends lost 7 bases and 7 bases respectively, with 4 bases between them. Germline-derived CDR1 and CDR2 are MNHEY and SVGAGI. This CDR3 has 9 residues. The CDR3 sequence: CASNSGYTF. The CDR3 bases are TGTGCCAGCAATAGTGGCTACACCTTC.

The chain employs TRBV27 and TRBJ2-7; no definite D call. The CDR3 extends over 13 amino acids. The ends were cut back, 3 bases at V and 5 bases at J, with 11 bases in the middle. From germline, CDR1 is MNHEY and CDR2 SMNVEV (reference sequence). The CDR3 region is CASSFTYADEQYF. DNA of the CDR3: TGTGCCAGCAGTTTTACGTACGCGGACGAGCAGTACTTC.

In its sample, this clone was seen a few times. V and J are TRBV5-5 and TRBJ2-7, with D perhaps TRBD1 (5 bases). CDR3 length: 15 residues. The V end was cut by 2 bases, the J end by 0 bases, with 12 bases between. Per germline, CDR1 SGHKS and CDR2 YYEKEE (reference sequence). The CDR3 loop reads CASSLDLDNSYEQYF. CDR3 in DNA: TGTGCCAGCAGCTTAGATTTGGACAACTCCTACGAGCAGTACTTC. Looking up the rest from reference TRBV5-5 and TRBJ2-7 gives the full variable domain: DAGVTQSPTHLIKTRGQQVTLRCSPISGHKSVSWYQQVLGQGPQFIFQYYEKEERGRGNFPDRFSARQFPNYSSELNVNALLLGDSALYLCASSLDLDNSYEQYFGPGTRLTVT.

The chain is built from TRBV5-1 and TRBJ2-1; 7 bases map to TRBD1. This CDR3 spans 15 amino acids. Germline loops: CDR1 SGHRS, CDR2 YFSETQ. The J segment lost 10 bases and the V segment lost 4 bases, leaving 14 bases of the junction unmatched. CDR3 sequence: CASSEQGTKGREQFF. The CDR3 coding sequence is TGCGCCAGCAGCGAACAGGGGACAAAAGGACGGGAGCAGTTCTTC. The complete variable domain, with remaining parts taken from reference TRBV5-1 and TRBJ2-1, reads KAGVTQTPRYLIKTRGQQVTLSCSPISGHRSVSWYQQTPGQGLQFLFEYFSETQRNKGNFPGRFSGRQFSNSRSEMNVSTLELGDSALYLCASSEQGTKGREQFFGPGTRLTVL.

The chain has TRBV7-2 and TRBJ2-5, with D possibly called TRBD1 or TRBD2 (5 bases each). The CDR3 loop spans 15 amino acids. The germline V and J ends were trimmed by 3 bases and 5 bases, with 16 bases remaining between them. Germline CDR1 SGHTA, CDR2 FQGNSA. This CDR3 reads CASSFNKGTGETQYF. In DNA, the CDR3 is TGTGCCAGCAGCTTCAACAAGGGGACCGGGGAGACCCAGTACTTC.

This chain joins TRBV11-2 and TRBJ1-3, with D hard to call. This CDR3 region has 12 residues. Trimming removed 5 bases from V and 7 bases from J, with 9 bases in between. CDR1 and CDR2 (germline): SGHAT, FQNNGV. CDR3 loop: CASSPQRNTIYF. For the CDR3, the DNA is TGTGCCAGCAGCCCACAAAGGAACACCATATATTTT.

The rearrangement uses TRBV11-2 and TRBJ2-1, with TRBD2 matching over 7 bases. This CDR3 is 15 amino acids long. Germline V gene data show CDR1 as SGHAT and CDR2 as FQNNGV. V was pared by 1 base and J by 10 bases, with 10 bases of the junction left unmatched. As DNA, the CDR3 is TGTGCCAGCAGCTTAGTCGGACTAGGCCCATCGGAGCAGTTCTTC. Translating gives CASSLVGLGPSEQFF.